The clone carrying this TCR beta chain was detected a few times. Its antigen is not known. V trimming: 3 bases; J trimming: 9 bases; junction bases outside the gene matches: 9. This CDR3 comprises 15 residues. The germline CDR1 and CDR2 sequences are LNHDA and SQIVND (reference sequence). 13 Jbeta primers and 60 Vbeta primers were used for the PCR. The table came from immunoSEQ multiplex PCR; TCRdb's copy has only in-frame clones and leaves some out. The sample lists approximately 150,000 clones, roughly 80% seen once, with approximately 15% in the top ten. This sample stems from a study of cytomegalovirus exposure and HLA in healthy donors. The wider study: An earlier analysis identified more than 90 million unique TCR beta sequences in about 200 million T cells. Findings and caveats of the study: Several of the most significant clusters were apparently associated with common viral pathogens in a later analysis.

Material for sequencing was PBMCs. The TCR sequence derives from a woman aged 40 to 50 in good health and CMV-seronegative. The chain recombines TRBV19 with TRBJ2-1, with TRBD2 matching 9 bases. CDR3 nucleotides: TGTGCCAGTAGTATGTCGCGCGGGAGGGTCGGTGAGCAGTTCTTC. It specifies CASSMSRGRVGEQFF.